This TCR beta chain is drawn from a study of molecular identifiers for immune sequencing clone quantification. At the level of the study: Replicate runs used RNA from roughly 20,000 or 100,000 naive CD8 cells, which was split five ways into aliquots, and four of those aliquots were then sequenced.

The V end lost 0 bases, the J end lost 8 bases, and 14 bases lay between the germline ends. Per germline, CDR1 MGHRA and CDR2 YSYEKL. The length of the CDR3 is 14 residues. About this clonotype: Its antigen is as yet unknown.

TCRdb reprocessed the PCR reads with MiXCR, giving one entry per CDR3 protein. The profile covers about 640,000 distinct CDR3 sequences, with about 20% appearing a single time and about 0.9% taken by the ten largest. The study's findings and limits: Roughly 940,000 naive cells reportedly did not prevent detection of spiked Jurkat TCR RNA from one cell. Sizes of highly expanded clones could be underestimated through identical TCRs sharing a barcode.

The sequence was collected from a human donor in good health. Some libraries in this study had Jurkat cell RNA spiked in. The rearrangement uses TRBV4-1 and TRBJ2-7, with a tentative D call TRBD2 (6 bases). The sequenced material came from naive CD8+ T cells from blood, with Jurkat cell RNA spiked in. Subset meaning: FACS-sorted CD8+CD4-CCR7+CD45RA+ naive T cells. CDR3 DNA sequence: TGCGCCAGCAGCCAAGATGGGGGGTCCTCCAAGCAGTACTTC. This codes for CASSQDGGSSKQYF.